Sequencing of this T cell receptor beta chain was carried out in a study of a mutant IDH1 vaccine in newly diagnosed glioma. Study as a whole: Sex among treated patients split about 62% male, about 38% female; mean age was approximately 41 years. The earlier regimen, radiotherapy, temozolomide, or both, was most often both. Points from the study as a whole: Pseudoprogression apparently tracked independently of changes in top peripheral T cell clonotypes.

Trimming stripped 5 bases from V and 1 base from J, with 9 bases between. The CDR3 spans 15 residues. In germline, CDR1 is SGHAT, CDR2 FQNNGV. This clone has only a few counts. The antigen is not known. The repertoire was sequenced with immunoSEQ multiplex PCR; TCRdb's copy has only in-frame clones and lacks some. The profile shows 31,000 or so clones, roughly 80% of them singletons. Time point here: week 11, during vaccination. Vaccination comprised doses that each held 300 ug of mutant IDH1 20-mer peptide, plus topical imiquimod. Diagnosis in the donors showed new WHO grade 3 or 4 astrocytomas that were IDH1-mutant and ATRX-lost.

This chain connects TRBV11-2 to TRBJ2-6; no clear D. The clonotype comes from a man under 40 with glioma. Material: PBMCs, obtained from a glioma patient whose treatment included an IDH1 peptide vaccine. CDR3 DNA: TGTGCCAGCAGCCTTCAGGTATCTGGGGCCAACGTCCTGACTTTC. Translation: CASSLQVSGANVLTF.